The entry below gives a single TCR beta chain sequence along with its context. The entry originates in a study of blood T cell repertoires in COVID-19. From germline, CDR1 is PRHDT and CDR2 FYEKMQ (reference sequence). V dropped 5 bases and J dropped 5; count of bases not matched to a gene: 11. This CDR3 spans 17 amino acids. Using immunoSEQ multiplex PCR, the repertoire was profiled, and TCRdb retains in-frame clones only, with some absent. This sample yields 240,000 or so clones, of which 85% to 90% are seen a single time; about 1% belongs to the top ten. The chain uses TRBV13 and TRBJ2-4; 11 nucleotides agree with TRBD1. Input material: PBMCs or T cells enriched from blood (not recorded which). The receptor was derived from a man aged 50 to 60 who had been exposed to COVID-19. CDR3 nucleotides: TGTGCCAGCAGCCTAAATGGACAGGGGGCTTCGGAAAACATTCAGTACTTC. This translates into CASSLNGQGASENIQYF.